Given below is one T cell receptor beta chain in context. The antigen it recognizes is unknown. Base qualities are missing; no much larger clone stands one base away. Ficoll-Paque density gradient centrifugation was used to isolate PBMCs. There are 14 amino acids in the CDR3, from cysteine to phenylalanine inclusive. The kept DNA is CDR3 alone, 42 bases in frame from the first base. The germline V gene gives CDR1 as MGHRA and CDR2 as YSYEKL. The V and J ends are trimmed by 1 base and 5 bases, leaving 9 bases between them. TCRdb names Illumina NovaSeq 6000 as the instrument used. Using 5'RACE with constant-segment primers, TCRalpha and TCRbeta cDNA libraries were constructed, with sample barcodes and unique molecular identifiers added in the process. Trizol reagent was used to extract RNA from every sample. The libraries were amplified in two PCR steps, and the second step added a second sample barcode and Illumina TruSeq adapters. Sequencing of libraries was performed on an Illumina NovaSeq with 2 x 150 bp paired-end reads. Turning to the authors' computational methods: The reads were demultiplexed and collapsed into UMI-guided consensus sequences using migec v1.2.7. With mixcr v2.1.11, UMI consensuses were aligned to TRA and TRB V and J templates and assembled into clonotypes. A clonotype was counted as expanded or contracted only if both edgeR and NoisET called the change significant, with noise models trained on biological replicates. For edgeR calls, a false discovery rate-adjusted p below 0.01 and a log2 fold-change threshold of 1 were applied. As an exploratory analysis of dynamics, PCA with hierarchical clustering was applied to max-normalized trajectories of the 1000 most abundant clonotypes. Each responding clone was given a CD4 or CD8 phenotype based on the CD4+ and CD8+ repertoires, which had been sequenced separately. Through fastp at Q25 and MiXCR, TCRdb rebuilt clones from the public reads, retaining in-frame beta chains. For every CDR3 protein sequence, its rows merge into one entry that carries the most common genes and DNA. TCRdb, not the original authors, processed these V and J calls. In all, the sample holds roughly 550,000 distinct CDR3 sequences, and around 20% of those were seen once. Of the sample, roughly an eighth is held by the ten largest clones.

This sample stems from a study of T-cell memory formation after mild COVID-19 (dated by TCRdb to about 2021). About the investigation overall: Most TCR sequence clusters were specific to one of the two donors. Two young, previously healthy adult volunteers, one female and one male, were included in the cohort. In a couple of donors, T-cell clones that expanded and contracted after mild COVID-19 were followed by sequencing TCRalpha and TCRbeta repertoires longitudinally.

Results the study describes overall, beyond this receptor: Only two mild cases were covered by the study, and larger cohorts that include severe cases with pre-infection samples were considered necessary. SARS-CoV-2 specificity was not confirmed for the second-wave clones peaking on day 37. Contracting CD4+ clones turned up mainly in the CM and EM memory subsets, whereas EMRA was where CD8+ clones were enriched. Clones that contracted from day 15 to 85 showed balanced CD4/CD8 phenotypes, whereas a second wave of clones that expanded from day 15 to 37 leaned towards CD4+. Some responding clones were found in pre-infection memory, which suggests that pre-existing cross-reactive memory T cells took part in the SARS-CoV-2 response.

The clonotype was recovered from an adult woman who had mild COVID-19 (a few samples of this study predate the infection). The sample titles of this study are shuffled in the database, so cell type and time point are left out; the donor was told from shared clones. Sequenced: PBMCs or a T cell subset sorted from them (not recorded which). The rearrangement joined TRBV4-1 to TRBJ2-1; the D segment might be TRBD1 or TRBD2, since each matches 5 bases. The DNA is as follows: TGCGCCAGCAGCCAAGTTGGGACGGACAATGAGCAGTTCTTC. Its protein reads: CASSQVGTDNEQFF.